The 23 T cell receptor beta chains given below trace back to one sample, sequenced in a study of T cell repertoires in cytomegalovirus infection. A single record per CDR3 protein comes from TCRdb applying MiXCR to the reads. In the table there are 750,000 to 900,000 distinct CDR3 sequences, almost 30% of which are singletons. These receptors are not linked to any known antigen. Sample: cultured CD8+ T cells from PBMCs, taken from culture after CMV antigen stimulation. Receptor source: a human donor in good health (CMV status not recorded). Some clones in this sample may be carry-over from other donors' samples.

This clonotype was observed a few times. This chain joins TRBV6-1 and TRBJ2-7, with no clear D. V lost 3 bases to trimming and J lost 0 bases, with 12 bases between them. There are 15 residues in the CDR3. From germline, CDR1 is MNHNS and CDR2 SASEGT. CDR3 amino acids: CASSEFATPSYEQYF. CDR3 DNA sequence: TGTGCCAGCAGTGAGTTTGCGACACCCTCCTACGAGCAGTACTTC.

CDR3 loop: CASSYHEEDGGYTF. For the CDR3, the DNA is TGTGCCAGCAGTTACCATGAAGAGGACGGGGGCTACACCTTC. The chain joins TRBV6-8 to TRBJ1-2; unclear D gene. V shed 2 bases and J shed 8 bases, with 15 bases lying between them. Germline V lookup: CDR1 MNHGY, CDR2 SAAAGT. The CDR3 loop spans 14 amino acids.

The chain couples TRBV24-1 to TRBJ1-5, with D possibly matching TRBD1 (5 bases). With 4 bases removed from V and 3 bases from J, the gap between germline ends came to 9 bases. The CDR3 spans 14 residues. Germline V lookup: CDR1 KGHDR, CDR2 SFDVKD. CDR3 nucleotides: TGTGCCACCAGTGAGACGGGACCCAATCAGCCCCAGCATTTT. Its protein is CATSETGPNQPQHF.

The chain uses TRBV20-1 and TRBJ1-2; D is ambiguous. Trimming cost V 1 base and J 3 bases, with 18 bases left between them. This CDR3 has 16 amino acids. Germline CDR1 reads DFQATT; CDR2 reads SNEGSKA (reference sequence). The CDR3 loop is CSARVAPEIVDYGYTF. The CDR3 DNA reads TGCAGTGCTAGAGTGGCACCGGAGATTGTCGACTATGGCTACACCTTC.

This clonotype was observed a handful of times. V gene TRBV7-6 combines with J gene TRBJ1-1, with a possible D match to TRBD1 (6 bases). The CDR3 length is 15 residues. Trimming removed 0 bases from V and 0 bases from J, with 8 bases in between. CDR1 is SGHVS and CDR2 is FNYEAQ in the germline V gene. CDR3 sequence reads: CASSLADSLNTEAFF. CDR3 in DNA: TGTGCCAGCAGCTTAGCGGACAGCCTGAACACTGAAGCTTTCTTT.

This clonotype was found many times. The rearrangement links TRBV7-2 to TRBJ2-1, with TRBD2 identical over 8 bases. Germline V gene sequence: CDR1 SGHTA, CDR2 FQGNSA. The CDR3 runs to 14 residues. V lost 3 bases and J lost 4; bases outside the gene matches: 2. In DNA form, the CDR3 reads TGTGCCAGCAGCTTTAGCGGGAATTACAATGAGCAGTTCTTC. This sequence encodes CASSFSGNYNEQFF.

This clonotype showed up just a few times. CDR3 sequence (DNA): TGTGCCAGTAGTATAGGAGGGGTCGGCACTGAAGCTTTCTTT. It encodes CASSIGGVGTEAFF. The chain couples TRBV19 to TRBJ1-1, with D tentatively TRBD1 (5 bases). Germline V gene lookup returns CDR1 LNHDA and CDR2 SQIVND (reference sequence). Trimming took 1 base from V and 4 from J, leaving 10 bases between them. The CDR3 is made up of 14 amino acids.

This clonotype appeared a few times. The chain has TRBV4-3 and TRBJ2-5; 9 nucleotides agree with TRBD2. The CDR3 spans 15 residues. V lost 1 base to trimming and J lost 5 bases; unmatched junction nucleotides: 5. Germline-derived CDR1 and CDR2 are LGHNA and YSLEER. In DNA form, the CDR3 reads TGCGCCAGCAGCCAAGCGTATCTAGCGGGGGAGACCCAGTACTTC. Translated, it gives CASSQAYLAGETQYF.

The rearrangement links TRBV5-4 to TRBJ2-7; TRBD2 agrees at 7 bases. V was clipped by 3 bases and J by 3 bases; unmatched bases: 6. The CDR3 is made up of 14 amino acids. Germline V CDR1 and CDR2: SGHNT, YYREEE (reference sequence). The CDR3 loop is CASSSRGERYEQYF. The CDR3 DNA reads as TGTGCCAGCAGCTCCCGGGGGGAGCGCTACGAGCAGTACTTC.

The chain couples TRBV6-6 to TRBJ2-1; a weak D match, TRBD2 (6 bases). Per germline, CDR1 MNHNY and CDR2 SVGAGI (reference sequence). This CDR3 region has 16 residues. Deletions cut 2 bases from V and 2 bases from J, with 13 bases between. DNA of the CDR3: TGTGCCAGCAGTTACCCCAGAGGAGGGGCCTACAATGAGCAGTTCTTC. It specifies CASSYPRGGAYNEQFF.

The CDR3: CASSHRDRWDEKLFF. CDR3 in DNA: TGTGCCAGCAGCCACCGGGACCGGTGGGACGAAAAACTGTTTTTT. This sequence joins TRBV7-9 and TRBJ1-4; the D gene is possibly TRBD1 (5 bases). Trimming left V 5 bases short and J 8 bases short, with 18 bases between. The germline gives CDR1 SEHNR, CDR2 FQNEAQ (reference sequence). This CDR3 spans 15 amino acids.

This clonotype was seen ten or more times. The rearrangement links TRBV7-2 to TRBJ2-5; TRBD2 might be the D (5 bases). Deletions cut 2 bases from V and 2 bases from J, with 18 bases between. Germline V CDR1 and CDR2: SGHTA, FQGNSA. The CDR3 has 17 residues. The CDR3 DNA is TGTGCCAGCAGCTTACCGGGGTCAGGACCTCCTCAAGAGACCCAGTACTTC. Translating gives CASSLPGSGPPQETQYF.

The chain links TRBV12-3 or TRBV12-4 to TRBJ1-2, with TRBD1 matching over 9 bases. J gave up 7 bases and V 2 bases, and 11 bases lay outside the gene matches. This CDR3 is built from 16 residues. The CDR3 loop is CASSLPGTGWVSGYTF. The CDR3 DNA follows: TGTGCCAGCAGTTTACCGGGGACAGGGTGGGTGAGTGGCTACACCTTC.

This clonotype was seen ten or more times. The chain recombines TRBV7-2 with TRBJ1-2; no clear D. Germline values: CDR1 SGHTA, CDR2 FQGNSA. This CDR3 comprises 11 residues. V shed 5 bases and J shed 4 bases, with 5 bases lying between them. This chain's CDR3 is CASSEGYGYTF. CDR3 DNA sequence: TGTGCCAGCAGCGAGGGCTATGGCTACACCTTC.

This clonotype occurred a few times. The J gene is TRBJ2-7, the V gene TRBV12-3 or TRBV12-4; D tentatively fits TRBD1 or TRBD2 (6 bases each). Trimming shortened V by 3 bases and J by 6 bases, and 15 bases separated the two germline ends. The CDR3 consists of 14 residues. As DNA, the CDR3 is TGTGCCAGCAGTTTCGGAGGGGGTCTGGCCGAGCAGTACTTC. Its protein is CASSFGGGLAEQYF.

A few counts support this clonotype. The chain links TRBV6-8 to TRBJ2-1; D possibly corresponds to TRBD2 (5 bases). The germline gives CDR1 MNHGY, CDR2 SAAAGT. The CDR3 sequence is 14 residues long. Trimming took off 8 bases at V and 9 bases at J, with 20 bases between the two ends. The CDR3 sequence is CASSPSSVLGEQFF. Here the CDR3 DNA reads TGTGCCAGCTCTCCTAGCTCGGTTTTAGGTGAGCAGTTCTTC.

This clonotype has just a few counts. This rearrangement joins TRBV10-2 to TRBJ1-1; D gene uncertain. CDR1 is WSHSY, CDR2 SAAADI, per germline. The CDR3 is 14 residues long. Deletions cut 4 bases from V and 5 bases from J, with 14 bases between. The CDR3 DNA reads TGCGCCAGCAGTGGATCGGGCCTCGGGACTGAAGCTTTCTTT. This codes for CASSGSGLGTEAFF.

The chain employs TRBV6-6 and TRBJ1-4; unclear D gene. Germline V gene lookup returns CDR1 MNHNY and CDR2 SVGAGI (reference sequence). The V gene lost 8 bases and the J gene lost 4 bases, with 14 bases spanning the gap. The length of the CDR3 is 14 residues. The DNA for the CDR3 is TGTGCCAGCTTGAAAAAAGGTTTTAATGAAAAACTGTTTTTT. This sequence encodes CASLKKGFNEKLFF.

CDR3 sequence reads: CASSLGAEGRGMNTEAFF. The CDR3 nucleotides read TGTGCCAGCAGCTTAGGGGCAGAGGGGAGGGGTATGAACACTGAAGCTTTCTTT. The chain has TRBV7-8 and TRBJ1-1; TRBD1 might be the D (5 bases). V lost 1 base and J 0 bases, leaving 18 bases between the germline ends. Germline V gene lookup returns CDR1 SGHVS and CDR2 FQNEAQ. The CDR3 loop spans 18 amino acids.

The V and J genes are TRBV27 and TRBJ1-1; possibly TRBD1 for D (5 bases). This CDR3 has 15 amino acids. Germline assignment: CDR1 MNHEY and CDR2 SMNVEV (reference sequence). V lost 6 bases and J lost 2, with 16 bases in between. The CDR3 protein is CASSSPGRVNTEAFF. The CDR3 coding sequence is TGTGCCAGCAGCTCCCCAGGGAGGGTTAACACTGAAGCTTTCTTT.

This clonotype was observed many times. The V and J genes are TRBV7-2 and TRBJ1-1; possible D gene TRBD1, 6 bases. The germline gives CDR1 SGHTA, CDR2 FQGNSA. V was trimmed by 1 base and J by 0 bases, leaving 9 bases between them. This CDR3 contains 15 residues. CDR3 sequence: CASSLEAGVNTEAFF. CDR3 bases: TGTGCCAGCAGCTTAGAGGCAGGGGTGAACACTGAAGCTTTCTTT. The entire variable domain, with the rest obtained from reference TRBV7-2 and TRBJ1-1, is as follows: GAGVSQSPSNKVTEKGKDVELRCDPISGHTALYWYRQSLGQGLEFLIYFQGNSAPDKSGLPSDRFSAERTGGSVSTLTIQRTQQEDSAVYLCASSLEAGVNTEAFFGQGTRLTVV.

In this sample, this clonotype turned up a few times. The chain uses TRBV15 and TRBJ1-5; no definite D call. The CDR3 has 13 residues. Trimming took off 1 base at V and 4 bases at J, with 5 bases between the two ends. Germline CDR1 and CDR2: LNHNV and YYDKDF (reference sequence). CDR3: CATSRGDNQPQHF. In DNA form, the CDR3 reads TGTGCCACCAGCAGAGGGGATAATCAGCCCCAGCATTTT.

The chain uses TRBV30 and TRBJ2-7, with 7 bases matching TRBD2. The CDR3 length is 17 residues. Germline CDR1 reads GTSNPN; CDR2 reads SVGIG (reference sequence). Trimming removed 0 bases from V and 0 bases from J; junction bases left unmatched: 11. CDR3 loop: CAWSVGGETSSSYEQYF. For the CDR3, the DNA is TGTGCCTGGAGTGTAGGCGGTGAGACTAGCAGCTCCTACGAGCAGTACTTC.